This T cell receptor beta chain is from a study of OX40 agonist ivuxolimab in advanced cancers. The CDR3 totals 13 residues. Germline CDR1 reads LGHNA; CDR2 reads YNFKEQ. V lost 7 bases and J 6 bases, leaving 15 bases between the germline ends. Clones were read by immunoSEQ multiplex PCR, and TCRdb kept only the in-frame ones, dropping some. This sample yields 55,000 to 85,000 clones, of which approximately 90% are seen a single time; approximately 0.32% belongs to the top ten. Points from the study as a whole: Both CD4+ and CD8+ T cell populations in blood had undergone clonal expansion by week 6 at 0.1 to 3.0 mg/kg.

Worth noting for this clone: Its antigen is not known.

The sample consisted of CD4+ or CD8+ T cells sorted from blood, taken in a trial of the OX40 agonist ivuxolimab. The sequence came from an adult with an advanced solid tumor such as melanoma, head and neck, liver or kidney cancer. This sequence joins TRBV4-2 and TRBJ1-1; tentatively, D is TRBD1 (5 bases). This CDR3 reads CASTTLEGSEAFF. The CDR3 nucleotides are TGTGCCAGCACCACCTTAGAGGGGTCTGAAGCTTTCTTT.